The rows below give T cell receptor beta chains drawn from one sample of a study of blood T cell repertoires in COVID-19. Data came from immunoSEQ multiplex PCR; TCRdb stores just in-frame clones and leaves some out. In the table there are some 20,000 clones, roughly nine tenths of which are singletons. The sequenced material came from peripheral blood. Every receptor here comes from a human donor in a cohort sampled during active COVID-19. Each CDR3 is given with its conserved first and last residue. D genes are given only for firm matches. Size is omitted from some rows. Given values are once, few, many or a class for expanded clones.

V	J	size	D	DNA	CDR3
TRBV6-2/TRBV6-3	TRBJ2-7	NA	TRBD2	TGTGCCAGCAGTCGGACTAGCGGGAACTACGAGCAGTACTTC	CASSRTSGNYEQYF
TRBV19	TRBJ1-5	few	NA	TGTGCCAGTAGTTCGACAGGAATCTATAGCAATCAGCCCCAGCATTTT	CASSSTGIYSNQPQHF
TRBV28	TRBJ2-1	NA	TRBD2	TGTGCCAGCAGTTCCCCCCGACTAGCGGGAGGGCTCAACAATGAGCAGTTCTTC	CASSSPRLAGGLNNEQFF
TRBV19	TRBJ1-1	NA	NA	TGTGCCAGTAGTATCCTCTGGCGGGGAGACACTGAAGCTTTCTTT	CASSILWRGDTEAFF
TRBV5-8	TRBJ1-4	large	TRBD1	TGTGCCAGCAGCTTGGCCGTCGGACAGGGTAATGAAAAACTGTTTTTT	CASSLAVGQGNEKLFF
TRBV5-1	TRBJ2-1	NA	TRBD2	TGCGCCAGCAGCTTGAAGGGACTAGCCACCAATGAGCAGTTCTTC	CASSLKGLATNEQFF
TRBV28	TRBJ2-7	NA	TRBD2	TGTGCCAGCAGTCCTAGCGGGAGTTCCTACGAGCAGTACTTC	CASSPSGSSYEQYF
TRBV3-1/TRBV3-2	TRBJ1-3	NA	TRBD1	TGTGCCAGCAGCCTTGGGGACAGAAGCTACTCTGGAAACACCATATATTTT	CASSLGDRSYSGNTIYF
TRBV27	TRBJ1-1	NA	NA	TGTGCCAGCAGTTTAGAGGCCGGGGTGGGTACTGAAGCTTTCTTT	CASSLEAGVGTEAFF
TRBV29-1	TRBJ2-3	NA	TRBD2	TGCAGCGTTGTGACTAGCGGGTTCCACACAGATACGCAGTATTTT	CSVVTSGFHTDTQYF
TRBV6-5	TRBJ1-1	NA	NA	TGTGCCAGCAGTTACGGGCCAGACCCTTCACTGGAAGCTTTCTTT	CASSYGPDPSLEAFF
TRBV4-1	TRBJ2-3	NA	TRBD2	TGCGCCAGCAGCCAAGAACCGAGGGAGGGCGGGACAGATACGCAGTATTTT	CASSQEPREGGTDTQYF
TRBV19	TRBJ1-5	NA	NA	TGTGCCAGTAGTTTGACACCCTATAGCAATCAGCCCCAGCATTTT	CASSLTPYSNQPQHF
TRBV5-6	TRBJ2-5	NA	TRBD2	TGTGCCAGCAGCGGGGTGGCTTGGGTGGGAGGGCCGGAGACCCAGTACTTC	CASSGVAWVGGPETQYF
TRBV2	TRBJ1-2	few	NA	TGTGCCAGCAGTCCGCGGGATAACTATGGCTACACCTTC	CASSPRDNYGYTF
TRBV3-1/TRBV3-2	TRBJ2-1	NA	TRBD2	TGTGCCAGCAGCCAGAGGGGGACTAGGAATGAGCAGTTCTTC	CASSQRGTRNEQFF
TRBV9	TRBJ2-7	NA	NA	TGTGCCAGCAGCCCCACACCCGGGTCTTCCTACGAGCAGTACTTC	CASSPTPGSSYEQYF
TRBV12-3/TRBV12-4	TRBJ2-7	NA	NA	TGTGCCAGCAGTTCCGGACATTCCTACGAGCAGTACTTC	CASSSGHSYEQYF
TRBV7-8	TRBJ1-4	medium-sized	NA	TGTGCCAGCAGCTTGAGTCGAACTAATGAAAAACTGTTTTTT	CASSLSRTNEKLFF
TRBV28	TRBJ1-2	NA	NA	TGTGCCAGCAGTCGGGACACCGTCTATGGCTACACCTTC	CASSRDTVYGYTF
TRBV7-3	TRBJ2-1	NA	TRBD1	TGTGCCAGCAGCGATACCGGGACAGGGTTCGATGAGCAGTTCTTC	CASSDTGTGFDEQFF
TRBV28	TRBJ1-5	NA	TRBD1	TGTGCCAGCGTGCGGGACAGGGGGAATCAGCCCCAGCATTTT	CASVRDRGNQPQHF
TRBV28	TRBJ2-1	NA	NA	TGTGCCAGCAGTTCTAGACTCTCCTACAATGAGCAGTTCTTC	CASSSRLSYNEQFF
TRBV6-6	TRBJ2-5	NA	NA	TGTGCCAGCAGTTACTTCCCCAGCGGCTTCCAAGAGACCCAGTACTTC	CASSYFPSGFQETQYF
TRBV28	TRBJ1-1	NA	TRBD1	TGTGCCAGCAGTTCCTCGACAGGGAGCACTGAAGCTTTCTTT	CASSSSTGSTEAFF
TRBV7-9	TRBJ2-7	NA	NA	TGTGCCAGCATCCCAACGGCGGGCTACGAGCAGTACTTC	CASIPTAGYEQYF
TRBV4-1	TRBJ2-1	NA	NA	TGCGCCAGCAGCACCCAGGGGAACGGGGAGCAGTTCTTC	CASSTQGNGEQFF
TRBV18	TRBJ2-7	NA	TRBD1	TGTGCCAGCTCACCGTCGACAGGGAGTCGGAACGAGCAGTACTTC	CASSPSTGSRNEQYF
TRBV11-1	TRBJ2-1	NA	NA	TGTGCCAGCAGCACCCGTGTGACGGGCTCCTACAATGAGCAGTTCTTC	CASSTRVTGSYNEQFF
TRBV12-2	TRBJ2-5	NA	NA	TGTGCAAGTCGCTTAGATCGAGGCTGGGAGACCCAGTACTTC	CASRLDRGWETQYF
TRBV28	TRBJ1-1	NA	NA	TGTGCCAGCAGTTTAAATACAGGCACTGAAGCTTTCTTT	CASSLNTGTEAFF
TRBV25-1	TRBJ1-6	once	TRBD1	TGTGCCAGCAAGGACAGGGCGAGCTCACCCCTCCACTTT	CASKDRASSPLHF
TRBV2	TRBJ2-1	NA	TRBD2	TGTGCCAGCGAGGACGGGACTAGCGCCCGAGGGGATGAGCAGTTCTTC	CASEDGTSARGDEQFF
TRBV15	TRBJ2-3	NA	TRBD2	TGTGCCACCACCCTTTCCGGGACTAGCGGGCCCGATACGCAGTATTTT	CATTLSGTSGPDTQYF
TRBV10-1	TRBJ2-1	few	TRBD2	TGCGCCAGCAGTCCCTTGGGAGGGTCCTACAATGAGCAGTTCTTC	CASSPLGGSYNEQFF
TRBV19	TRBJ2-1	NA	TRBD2	TGTGCCAGTCAAAGGGGAACTAGCGGGAGGTACAATGAGCAGTTCTTC	CASQRGTSGRYNEQFF
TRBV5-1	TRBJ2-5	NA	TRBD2	TGCGCCAGCAGCTTATCCCCGACTAGCGGGGGCACCCAGTACTTC	CASSLSPTSGGTQYF
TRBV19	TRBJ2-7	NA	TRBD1	TGTGCCAGTAGACCGGGACAGGGTCACGAGCAGTACTTC	CASRPGQGHEQYF
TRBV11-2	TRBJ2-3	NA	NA	TGTGCCAGCAGCTTAGGGGGCGCCCGCACAGATACGCAGTATTTT	CASSLGGARTDTQYF
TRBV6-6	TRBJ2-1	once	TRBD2	TGTGCCAGCAGCCTAACTAGCGCCACCTACAATGAGCAGTTCTTC	CASSLTSATYNEQFF
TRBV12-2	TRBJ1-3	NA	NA	TGTGCAAGTCGCTTAGCGGGATACAGGGATGACACCATATATTTT	CASRLAGYRDDTIYF
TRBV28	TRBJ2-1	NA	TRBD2	TGTGCCAGCAGTCTTCTAGCGGGAGGTCACAATGAGCAGTTCTTC	CASSLLAGGHNEQFF
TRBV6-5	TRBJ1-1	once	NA	TGTGCCACCACCTTTAATCAGGTCAATGAAGCTTTCTTT	CATTFNQVNEAFF
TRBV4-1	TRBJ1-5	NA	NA	TGCGCCAGCAGCCAACAGGGAAATCAGCCCCAGCATTTT	CASSQQGNQPQHF
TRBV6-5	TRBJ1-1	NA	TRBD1	TGTGCCAGCAGAACAGGGGGCATCACTGAAGCTTTCTTT	CASRTGGITEAFF
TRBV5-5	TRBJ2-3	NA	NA	TGTGCCAGCAGCTTGGAGTCGGAGGGTCAAGCAGATACGCAGTATTTT	CASSLESEGQADTQYF
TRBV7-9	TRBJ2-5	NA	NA	TGTGCCAGCAGCTTAGCGAGGGAGACCCAGTACTTC	CASSLARETQYF
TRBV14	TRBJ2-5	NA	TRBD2	TGTGCCAGCAGCCCTTGGGGGGGACAAGAGACCCAGTACTTC	CASSPWGGQETQYF
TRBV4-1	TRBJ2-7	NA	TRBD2	TGCGCCAGCAGCCAAGTAGCGGGCCACACCTACGAGCAGTACTTC	CASSQVAGHTYEQYF
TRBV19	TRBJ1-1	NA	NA	TGTGCCAGTAGTATAGTACACAGGGAGAACACTGAAGCTTTCTTT	CASSIVHRENTEAFF
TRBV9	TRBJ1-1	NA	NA	TGTGCCAGCAGCGCCTTACCCGGGGCTGAAGCTTTCTTT	CASSALPGAEAFF